This T cell receptor beta chain emerged from a study of CD4 T cells in relation to SARS-CoV-2 and coronaviruses. Deep TCR-beta sequencing used DNA from uncultured naive and memory CD4+ T cells. Data came from immunoSEQ multiplex PCR; TCRdb stores just in-frame clones and leaves some out. The profile shows some 42,000 clones, roughly 88% of them singletons. The CDR3 spans 15 residues. The germline V and J ends were trimmed by 6 bases and 1 base, with 13 bases remaining between them. The germline V gene encodes CDR1 MNHEY and CDR2 SVGAGI. Points from the study as a whole: Samples before the pandemic and after infection were not matched within any donor. Culture-expanded clones reflect memory recall rather than primary priming during culture. Crossreactivity was assessed only for spike protein, not other viral proteins.

With respect to this clone: Its antigen is as yet unknown.

The sequenced sample was memory CD4+ T cells from PBMCs. This clonotype originated in an adult with COVID-19. V gene TRBV6-5 combines with J gene TRBJ1-3; possible D gene TRBD1, 6 bases. The CDR3 coding sequence is TGTGCCAGCAGCCCGCTTACAGGGTCTGGAAACACCATATATTTT. This sequence encodes CASSPLTGSGNTIYF.